The rows below give T cell receptor beta chains drawn from one sample of a study of tumor-infiltrating lymphocytes in oesophageal squamous cell carcinoma. Each CDR3 protein is one row after TCRdb ran MiXCR on the PCR reads. The sample comprises tens of thousands of distinct CDR3 sequences, approximately 38% of which are singletons, and over 35% rests with the top ten. The sequencing sample was made of esophageal tumor tissue. The receptors originated from a male donor with esophageal squamous cell carcinoma. Each CDR3 is given with its conserved first and last residue. Fields, in order: clone size, J gene, V gene, D gene, CDR3 DNA, CDR3 protein. D genes are given only for firm matches. Clone size is stated in some rows and not others, as once, few, many or a class when expanded.

clone size: NA; J gene: TRBJ2-5; V gene: TRBV7-2; D gene: NA; CDR3 DNA: TGTGCCAGCAGCTTAGCGCGAGAGACCCAGTACTTC; CDR3 protein: CASSLARETQYF
clone size: medium-sized; J gene: TRBJ1-1; V gene: TRBV6-1; D gene: NA; CDR3 DNA: TGTGCCAGCACTCCAGGGTTTATGAACACTGAAGCTTTCTTT; CDR3 protein: CASTPGFMNTEAFF
clone size: many; J gene: TRBJ1-1; V gene: TRBV6-6; D gene: NA; CDR3 DNA: TGTGCCAGCAGTTACGGGGAGGACGCTGAAGCTTTCTTT; CDR3 protein: CASSYGEDAEAFF
clone size: NA; J gene: TRBJ2-2; V gene: TRBV10-3; D gene: NA; CDR3 DNA: TGTGCCATCAGTGGGCAACCCGGACCCACCGGGGAGCTGTTTTTT; CDR3 protein: CAISGQPGPTGELFF
clone size: NA; J gene: TRBJ1-1; V gene: TRBV27; D gene: NA; CDR3 DNA: TGTGCCAGCGGATTGCTGCGGGAAGCTTTCTTT; CDR3 protein: CASGLLREAFF
clone size: NA; J gene: TRBJ2-1; V gene: TRBV12-3/TRBV12-4; D gene: NA; CDR3 DNA: TGTGCCAGCAGTTTAAAGGGTGGGGCCTCCAATGAGCAGTTCTTC; CDR3 protein: CASSLKGGASNEQFF
clone size: NA; J gene: TRBJ2-7; V gene: TRBV3-1; D gene: NA; CDR3 DNA: TGTGCCAGCAGCCAAGATTTGGCGGGCCCTTACAATGAGCAGTACTTC; CDR3 protein: CASSQDLAGPYNEQYF
clone size: many; J gene: TRBJ2-7; V gene: TRBV2; D gene: TRBD2; CDR3 DNA: TGTGCCAGCAGTGAAGCCGCTTTGGGACTACTACCAAACGAGCAGTACTTC; CDR3 protein: CASSEAALGLLPNEQYF
clone size: NA; J gene: TRBJ1-2; V gene: TRBV7-1; D gene: TRBD1; CDR3 DNA: TGTGCCAGCAGCACAGGGGTCGGGGGCTACACCTTC; CDR3 protein: CASSTGVGGYTF
clone size: many; J gene: TRBJ2-7; V gene: TRBV6-1; D gene: NA; CDR3 DNA: TGTGCCAGCAGTGAGGAGGGATACATCTACGAGCAGTACTTC; CDR3 protein: CASSEEGYIYEQYF
clone size: many; J gene: TRBJ2-4; V gene: TRBV6-1; D gene: TRBD2; CDR3 DNA: TGTGCCAGCAGCTTACCTTGGACTAGCGGGGGGGCGGGAAACATTCAGTACTTC; CDR3 protein: CASSLPWTSGGAGNIQYF
clone size: NA; J gene: TRBJ2-3; V gene: TRBV7-2; D gene: NA; CDR3 DNA: TGTGCCAGCAGCCCCACCACAAGCACAGATACGCAGTATTTT; CDR3 protein: CASSPTTSTDTQYF
clone size: many; J gene: TRBJ2-3; V gene: TRBV7-8; D gene: TRBD2; CDR3 DNA: TGTGCCAGCAGCTTAGGGGCTAGCGGGGAGGGTACGCAGTATTTT; CDR3 protein: CASSLGASGEGTQYF
clone size: many; J gene: TRBJ2-7; V gene: TRBV11-2; D gene: TRBD1; CDR3 DNA: TGTGCCAGCAGCTCCGGGACAGGGAATTACGAGCAGTACTTC; CDR3 protein: CASSSGTGNYEQYF
clone size: NA; J gene: TRBJ2-1; V gene: TRBV7-6; D gene: NA; CDR3 DNA: TGTGCCAGCAGCTTAAGGTTAGAGTCCTACAATGAGCAGTTCTTC; CDR3 protein: CASSLRLESYNEQFF